This TCR beta chain emerged from a study of T cells after yellow fever vaccination. TCRdb called the 5' RACE reads again in MiXCR, with one record for every CDR3 protein. The profile shows about 85,000 distinct CDR3 sequences, about an eighth of them singletons. This clonotype was observed a handful of times. J was trimmed by 2 bases and V by 10 bases; bases with no gene match: 8. Germline V lookup: CDR1 MNHEY, CDR2 SMNVEV (reference sequence). This CDR3 has 14 amino acids. The specimen comprised CD8+ T cells not binding an NS4B(214-222) dextramer, sorted from PBMCs, sampled less than 25 days after the first yellow fever vaccination. The receptor comes from a man aged 18 to 35 who received the YFV17D yellow fever vaccine. The rearrangement uses TRBV27 and TRBJ2-7; TRBD2 matches 10 bases. The CDR3 bases are TGTGCCACTAAGCGGGAGGGAGGGCCCTACGAGCAGTACGTC. Protein sequence: CATKREGGPYEQYV.